Listed below are T cell receptor beta chains from one sample, sequenced in a study of blood T cells in healthy people across ages. TCRdb called the 5' RACE reads again in MiXCR, with one record for every CDR3 protein. The sample records about 1.6 million distinct CDR3 sequences, 34% being singletons. The sample was blood. These receptor sequences come from a woman aged 25 to 45 in good health. Each CDR3 is given with its conserved first and last residue. The D gene is left open where the match is weak. Clone size appears in some rows only: once, few, many, or a class for an expanded clone.

CDR3 length: 15; V gene: TRBV20-1; clone size: few; D gene: NA; J gene: TRBJ2-2; CDR3 DNA: TGCAGTGCTAGGGGGCGGGCCCCGAACACCGGGGAGCTGTTTTTT; CDR3 protein: CSARGRAPNTGELFF
CDR3 length: 14; V gene: TRBV6-2/TRBV6-3; clone size: NA; D gene: NA; J gene: TRBJ1-1; CDR3 DNA: TGTGCCAGCAGTCTCGTCGGGGAGCACACTGAAGCTTTCTTT; CDR3 protein: CASSLVGEHTEAFF
CDR3 length: 16; V gene: TRBV4-2; clone size: NA; D gene: TRBD1; J gene: TRBJ1-6; CDR3 DNA: TGTGCCAGCAGCCAGACGGGGACAGGAGATAATTCACCCCTCCACTTT; CDR3 protein: CASSQTGTGDNSPLHF
CDR3 length: 15; V gene: TRBV7-2; clone size: many; D gene: TRBD1; J gene: TRBJ2-7; CDR3 DNA: TGTGCCAGCAGCTTAGTTGGACAGGTAACCTACGAGCAGTACTTC; CDR3 protein: CASSLVGQVTYEQYF
CDR3 length: 16; V gene: TRBV7-9; clone size: NA; D gene: TRBD1; J gene: TRBJ2-5; CDR3 DNA: TGTGCCAGCAGCTTAGGGGGGACAGATCACCAAGAGACCCAGTACTTC; CDR3 protein: CASSLGGTDHQETQYF
CDR3 length: 13; V gene: TRBV24-1; clone size: few; D gene: NA; J gene: TRBJ2-3; CDR3 DNA: TGTGCCACCAGTGCCGTGAAGCCAGATACGCAGTATTTT; CDR3 protein: CATSAVKPDTQYF
CDR3 length: 15; V gene: TRBV5-1; clone size: NA; D gene: TRBD1; J gene: TRBJ2-7; CDR3 DNA: TGCGCCAGCAACAAGGACAGGGTCAGCATTTACGAGCAGTACTTC; CDR3 protein: CASNKDRVSIYEQYF
CDR3 length: 18; V gene: TRBV3-1; clone size: many; D gene: NA; J gene: TRBJ1-3; CDR3 DNA: TGTGCCAGCAGCCAAGTCCTCCAGGACGTCCACTCTGGAAACACCATATATTTT; CDR3 protein: CASSQVLQDVHSGNTIYF
CDR3 length: 13; V gene: TRBV20-1; clone size: few; D gene: TRBD2; J gene: TRBJ2-1; CDR3 DNA: TGCAGTGCTAGAGCTATAGCGGGCAATGAGCAGTTCTTC; CDR3 protein: CSARAIAGNEQFF
CDR3 length: 14; V gene: TRBV18; clone size: NA; D gene: NA; J gene: TRBJ2-1; CDR3 DNA: TGTGCCAGCTCACCTGAGGTAGGGAGCAATGAGCAGTTCTTC; CDR3 protein: CASSPEVGSNEQFF
CDR3 length: 13; V gene: TRBV20-1; clone size: few; D gene: NA; J gene: TRBJ2-3; CDR3 DNA: TGCAGTGCTAGTACGACGGGCACAGATACGCAGTATTTT; CDR3 protein: CSASTTGTDTQYF
CDR3 length: 13; V gene: TRBV27; clone size: NA; D gene: NA; J gene: TRBJ2-7; CDR3 DNA: TGTGCCAGCAGTATAACCGCTAGCCGCGAGCAGTACTTC; CDR3 protein: CASSITASREQYF
CDR3 length: 15; V gene: TRBV5-1; clone size: few; D gene: NA; J gene: TRBJ2-3; CDR3 DNA: TGCGCCAGCAGCCGAGCCGGGACAATTACAGATACGCAGTATTTT; CDR3 protein: CASSRAGTITDTQYF
CDR3 length: 14; V gene: TRBV5-1; clone size: many; D gene: NA; J gene: TRBJ2-3; CDR3 DNA: TGTGCCAGCAGCTTAGTCGGTCGCACAGATACGCAGTATTTT; CDR3 protein: CASSLVGRTDTQYF
CDR3 length: 13; V gene: TRBV25-1; clone size: NA; D gene: NA; J gene: TRBJ1-2; CDR3 DNA: TGTGCCAGCCTGGACGGGAGGATTAATGGCTACACCTTC; CDR3 protein: CASLDGRINGYTF
CDR3 length: 14; V gene: TRBV20-1; clone size: few; D gene: NA; J gene: TRBJ2-5; CDR3 DNA: TGCAGTGCTTGTCAGGACTTGAACCAAGAGACCCAGTACTTC; CDR3 protein: CSACQDLNQETQYF
CDR3 length: 17; V gene: TRBV7-8; clone size: few; D gene: TRBD2; J gene: TRBJ2-5; CDR3 DNA: TGTGCCAGCAGCTTAGATAGCGGGAGCCCCCGAGAAGAGACCCAGTACTTC; CDR3 protein: CASSLDSGSPREETQYF
CDR3 length: 13; V gene: TRBV6-5; clone size: NA; D gene: NA; J gene: TRBJ2-1; CDR3 DNA: TGTGCCAGCAGTTACTCGAGGGTGGATGCGCAGTTCTTC; CDR3 protein: CASSYSRVDAQFF
CDR3 length: 14; V gene: TRBV24-1; clone size: NA; D gene: TRBD2; J gene: TRBJ2-1; CDR3 DNA: TGTGCCACCGGGGGGACTAGCGGGTACAATGAGCAGTTCTTC; CDR3 protein: CATGGTSGYNEQFF
CDR3 length: 14; V gene: TRBV27; clone size: few; D gene: NA; J gene: TRBJ1-4; CDR3 DNA: TGTGCCAGCAGTTTATCGGGCGCACTTGAAAAACTGTTTTTT; CDR3 protein: CASSLSGALEKLFF
CDR3 length: 17; V gene: TRBV5-5; clone size: NA; D gene: TRBD2; J gene: TRBJ2-1; CDR3 DNA: TGTGCCAGCAGCCGGGGACTAGCGGGAGGGGACTACAATGAGCAGTTCTTC; CDR3 protein: CASSRGLAGGDYNEQFF
CDR3 length: 13; V gene: TRBV9; clone size: NA; D gene: NA; J gene: TRBJ1-5; CDR3 DNA: TGTGCCAGCAGCGTAGAACCCAATCAGCCCCAGCATTTT; CDR3 protein: CASSVEPNQPQHF
CDR3 length: 17; V gene: TRBV5-1; clone size: NA; D gene: NA; J gene: TRBJ1-2; CDR3 DNA: TGCGCCAGCAGCTTGGCCCCACAAGAGGTAGCTAACTATGGCTACACCTTC; CDR3 protein: CASSLAPQEVANYGYTF
CDR3 length: 15; V gene: TRBV12-3/TRBV12-4; clone size: NA; D gene: TRBD1; J gene: TRBJ1-1; CDR3 DNA: TGTGCCAGCAGTTTCCCGCAGGGGGCTATCACTGAAGCTTTCTTT; CDR3 protein: CASSFPQGAITEAFF
CDR3 length: 15; V gene: TRBV20-1; clone size: few; D gene: TRBD2; J gene: TRBJ2-7; CDR3 DNA: TGCAGTGCTAGACACCCTAGCGGGGGGGCCTACGAGCAGTACTTC; CDR3 protein: CSARHPSGGAYEQYF
CDR3 length: 14; V gene: TRBV5-4; clone size: NA; D gene: NA; J gene: TRBJ2-1; CDR3 DNA: TGTGCCATCCCTCTGCCCGACTACTACAATGAGCAGTTCTTC; CDR3 protein: CAIPLPDYYNEQFF
CDR3 length: 14; V gene: TRBV7-2; clone size: few; D gene: NA; J gene: TRBJ2-1; CDR3 DNA: TGTGCCAGCAGCCCTAGGAGGGGGGACAATGAGCAGTTCTTC; CDR3 protein: CASSPRRGDNEQFF
CDR3 length: 15; V gene: TRBV6-6; clone size: NA; D gene: NA; J gene: TRBJ1-1; CDR3 DNA: TGTGCCAGCAGTTATTCACCGGGACGGGACACTGAAGCTTTCTTT; CDR3 protein: CASSYSPGRDTEAFF
CDR3 length: 19; V gene: TRBV10-3; clone size: NA; D gene: NA; J gene: TRBJ2-5; CDR3 DNA: TGTGCCGTCAGTGAAAATGTGAGAAGTGGGCTCCTGACTCAAGAGGCCCAGTACTTC; CDR3 protein: CAVSENVRSGLLTQEAQYF
CDR3 length: 16; V gene: TRBV20-1; clone size: NA; D gene: TRBD2; J gene: TRBJ2-7; CDR3 DNA: TGCAGTGCTAGAGATAATCTAGCGGTCTTTAACTACGAGCAGTACTTC; CDR3 protein: CSARDNLAVFNYEQYF